Shown below are 20 T cell receptor beta chains from a single sample sequenced in a study of cytomegalovirus exposure and HLA in healthy donors. The primer mix had 60 Vbeta and 13 Jbeta primers. Clones were sequenced by immunoSEQ multiplex PCR, and TCRdb holds only the in-frame ones, with some missing. Here the sample spans roughly 160,000 clones, roughly 80% being singletons. The sequenced material came from PBMCs. These receptor sequences come from a man aged 35-49 years in good health and CMV-seronegative.

As concerns this clone: The germline gene is not matched at one end of the junction; a read error may be the cause. This sequence joins TRBV7-9 and TRBJ2-5; D perhaps matches TRBD1 (6 bases). The CDR3 has 14 amino acids. CDR1 is SEHNR and CDR2 is FQNEAQ in the germline V gene (reference sequence). CDR3 DNA sequence: TGTGCCAGCAGCTTATGGGACCTGAGGACAGAGACAAACTTC. Translating gives CASSLWDLRTETNF.

The genes are TRBV5-4 and TRBJ2-5, with a possible D match to TRBD2 (6 bases). Trimming removed 4 bases from V and 2 bases from J, with 9 bases in between. The CDR3 has 13 amino acids. Germline CDR1 SGHNT, CDR2 YYREEE (reference sequence). The CDR3 DNA reads as TGTGCCAGCAGCCTCGGGACTCAAGAGACCCAGTACTTC. Residues: CASSLGTQETQYF. Based on the CDR3 plus reference TRBV5-4 and TRBJ2-5, the full variable domain is ETGVTQSPTHLIKTRGQQVTLRCSSQSGHNTVSWYQQALGQGPQFIFQYYREEENGRGNFPPRFSGLQFPNYSSELNVNALELDDSALYLCASSLGTQETQYFGPGTRLLVL.

This clone was seen a few times. The junction shows a germline mismatch at one end, possibly a read error. V usage is TRBV7-7 and J usage is TRBJ2-1; maybe TRBD2 (6 bases). The germline V gene encodes CDR1 SSHAT and CDR2 FNYEAQ (reference sequence). The length of the CDR3 is 13 residues. CDR3 amino acids: CASSPDGGNEQFF. Here the CDR3 DNA reads TGTGCTAGCAGCCCCGACGGGGGCAATGAGCAGTTCTTC.

This CDR3 is CASSYGNREGEQFF. DNA of the CDR3: TGTGCCAGCAGTTACGGTAACAGGGAAGGTGAGCAGTTCTTC. The V call is TRBV6-5, the J call TRBJ2-1; perhaps TRBD1 as D (6 bases). Trimming stripped 2 bases from V and 9 bases from J, with 14 bases between. CDR1 and CDR2 (germline): MNHEY, SVGAGI. This CDR3 has 14 amino acids.

The rearrangement links TRBV5-1 to TRBJ2-5; 8 bases are shared with TRBD2. Germline values: CDR1 SGHRS, CDR2 YFSETQ. This CDR3 spans 16 amino acids. V dropped 2 bases and J dropped 0; count of bases not matched to a gene: 6. The CDR3 is CASSFPAGGHQETQYF. The CDR3 region has the DNA TGCGCCAGCAGCTTTCCGGCGGGGGGCCACCAAGAGACCCAGTACTTC.

The rearrangement joins TRBV7-9 to TRBJ1-3; 7 nucleotides match TRBD1. V lost 5 bases to trimming and J lost 0 bases; unmatched junction nucleotides: 7. CDR1 is SEHNR and CDR2 is FQNEAQ in the germline V gene (reference sequence). The CDR3 length is 16 residues. The CDR3 here is CASSPWDSDSGNTIYF. The CDR3 nucleotides are TGTGCCAGCAGCCCGTGGGACAGTGACTCTGGAAACACCATATATTTT.

This clone has just one count. V and J are TRBV5-1 and TRBJ2-1; 8 nucleotides agree with TRBD1. Germline V gene sequence: CDR1 SGHRS, CDR2 YFSETQ. V gave up 5 bases and J gave up 6 bases; unmatched junction bases: 10. The CDR3 is made up of 15 amino acids. CDR3 nucleotides: TGCGCCAGCAGGGTCGCTCGGGACAGGTCCAATGAGCAGTTCTTC. The encoded protein is CASRVARDRSNEQFF.

The V call is TRBV5-4, the J call TRBJ1-1, with unresolved D. Trimming shortened V by 5 bases and J by 2 bases, and 13 bases separated the two germline ends. There are 14 residues in the CDR3. Germline V gene lookup returns CDR1 SGHNT and CDR2 YYREEE (reference sequence). The CDR3 coding sequence is TGTGCCAGCAGTAGAGAGACTTTCAACACTGAAGCTTTCTTT. It yields the protein CASSRETFNTEAFF. Using reference TRBV5-4 and TRBJ1-1 for the parts outside the CDR3, the full variable domain is ETGVTQSPTHLIKTRGQQVTLRCSSQSGHNTVSWYQQALGQGPQFIFQYYREEENGRGNFPPRFSGLQFPNYSSELNVNALELDDSALYLCASSRETFNTEAFFGQGTRLTVV.

This chain connects TRBV7-9 to TRBJ1-3, with 7 bases identical to TRBD1. V was clipped by 3 bases and J by 8 bases; unmatched bases: 16. Germline V gives CDR1 SEHNR, CDR2 FQNEAQ (reference sequence). The CDR3 is 17 amino acids. The CDR3 spells CASSFYPTGKAGDTIYF. CDR3 coding DNA: TGTGCCAGCAGCTTCTATCCGACAGGGAAAGCGGGGGACACCATATATTTT.

In this sample, this clone turned up many times. V gene TRBV6-1 combines with J gene TRBJ1-1; the D is unclear. The V end lost 4 bases, the J end lost 2 bases, and 8 bases lay between the germline ends. Germline CDR1 is MNHNS and CDR2 is SASEGT. The CDR3 runs to 13 residues. The CDR3, as DNA: TGTGCCAGCAGTGTTGAGAGCAACACTGAAGCTTTCTTT. This translates into CASSVESNTEAFF.

The chain carries TRBV21-1 and TRBJ1-4. TRBV21-1 constitutes a pseudogene. The CDR3 consists of 15 residues. The CDR3 spells CASIQRDSKNEKLFF. DNA of the CDR3: TGTGCCAGCATTCAACGGGATTCCAAGAATGAAAAACTGTTTTTT.

This clone showed up just a few times. This chain joins TRBV7-9 and TRBJ2-7; TRBD2 is a possible D gene (5 bases). V was clipped by 3 bases and J by 3 bases, with 18 bases between them. There are 16 residues in the CDR3. Germline lookup yields CDR1 SEHNR and CDR2 FQNEAQ (reference sequence). The CDR3 loop reads CASSFPLGGFGYEQYF. As DNA, the CDR3 is TGTGCCAGCAGCTTTCCCCTAGGCGGGTTCGGCTACGAGCAGTACTTC.

Note on this clone: The junction does not match germline at one end; this may be a read error. Other DNA sequences in this specimen translate into the identical CDR3. The chain joins TRBV27 to TRBJ1-2; tentative D call: TRBD1 (5 bases). The germline V gene encodes CDR1 MNHEY and CDR2 SMNVEV (reference sequence). This CDR3 comprises 14 residues. The CDR3: CASSWGFLRVDYTF. The CDR3, as DNA: TGCGCCAGCAGTTGGGGCTTCCTAAGAGTTGACTACACCTTC.

The sample holds one count of this clone. This chain joins TRBV6-5 and TRBJ1-2; D possibly corresponds to TRBD1 (5 bases). The CDR3 totals 15 residues. Germline V gene sequence: CDR1 MNHEY, CDR2 SVGAGI. Trimming took off 0 bases at V and 8 bases at J, with 16 bases between the two ends. CDR3 sequence (DNA): TGTGCCAGCAGTTACTCTTCTAGACAGAACTCAGGCTACACCTTC. Translating it yields CASSYSSRQNSGYTF.

Notes on this clone: The conserved phenylalanine or tryptophan normally closing the CDR3 is absent here, so this likely arose from a read error. This chain uses TRBV2 with TRBJ2-7, with TRBD1 identical over 8 bases. Germline V gives CDR1 SNHLY, CDR2 FYNNEI. The CDR3 contains 14 residues. V was clipped by 6 bases and J by 2 bases; unmatched bases: 6. CDR3 in DNA: TGTGCCAGCAGCGAGCGACAGGGGCCCTACGAGCAGTACCTC. This translates into CASSERQGPYEQYL.

This rearrangement joins TRBV14 to TRBJ2-1; the D is unclear. The germline CDR1 and CDR2 sequences are SGHDN and FVKESK. The V end was cut by 4 bases, the J end by 6 bases, with 10 bases between. The CDR3 sequence is 13 residues long. DNA for the CDR3: TGTGCCAGCAGCCTCAGAGGAATCAATGAGCAGTTCTTC. This encodes CASSLRGINEQFF.

The gene calls are TRBV4-1 and TRBJ1-5, with D possibly matching TRBD1 (5 bases). This CDR3 spans 14 amino acids. Deletions cut 4 bases from V and 6 bases from J, with 13 bases between. The V gene's germline CDR1 is MGHRA and CDR2 YSYEKL. CDR3 bases: TGCGCCAGCAGCCCACACATACAGGTTCAGCCCCAGCATTTT. Translating it yields CASSPHIQVQPQHF.

V usage is TRBV19 and J usage is TRBJ1-3; possibly TRBD1 for D (5 bases). CDR3 length equals 14 residues. Germline values: CDR1 LNHDA, CDR2 SQIVND (reference sequence). The V end lost 9 bases, the J end lost 2 bases, and 14 bases lay between the germline ends. CDR3 coding DNA: TGTGCCAGCAATAGGGGAGGTACTGGAAACACCATATATTTT. Protein product: CASNRGGTGNTIYF.

The chain couples TRBV19 to TRBJ2-1; 11 positions match TRBD2. From germline, CDR1 is LNHDA and CDR2 SQIVND (reference sequence). The CDR3 has 16 amino acids. Germline trimming cut 3 bases from V and 3 bases from J; bases unmatched to any gene: 4. The CDR3 coding sequence is TGTGCCAGTAGTATTCCCCTAGCGGGGGGCTACAATGAGCAGTTCTTC. Protein product: CASSIPLAGGYNEQFF.

The genes are TRBV7-9 and TRBJ1-3; D is uncertain. Germline loops: CDR1 SEHNR, CDR2 FQNEAQ (reference sequence). Trimming pared 5 bases from V and 5 bases from J, leaving 7 bases between. The CDR3 runs 12 residues. Written as DNA, the CDR3 is TGTGCCAGCAGCATCTACCGAAACACCATATATTTT. It encodes CASSIYRNTIYF.